The clone carrying this T cell receptor (beta chain) turned up a few times. The listed genes are named as in mouse. Read sequence stops 4 residues before the CDR3 end, and the germline J gene provides the missing end. These data are taken from a study of CD8+ T cells in alopecia areata. Sorting of pooled cutaneous lymph node cells was based on CD4, CD8alpha, NKG2D, NKG2ACE and other markers. There are 15 residues in the CDR3. With V trimmed by 5 bases and J by 4 bases, 3 bases remained unmatched. Per germline, CDR1 FNHDT and CDR2 SITEND (reference sequence). RNA was extracted and reverse transcribed into cDNA as the sequencing template. Sequencing used immunoSEQ multiplex PCR; TCRdb keeps in-frame clones, though not all of them. The sample holds around 300,000 clones, and no clone turns up only once.

V gene TRBV19 combines with J gene TRBJ2-2, with 12 positions matching TRBD2. Sequences were obtained from CD4+ T cells sorted from a lymph node. The sequence was obtained from a C3H/HeJ mouse with alopecia areata. Mouse MHC haplotype: H2-k. CDR3 protein: CASRRDWGATGQLYF. Incomplete CDR3 DNA: TGTGCCAGCAGGCGGGACTGGGGGGCCACCGGG.